This entry lists 3 T cell receptor beta chains sequenced from one sample in a study of T cell repertoires in cytomegalovirus infection. TCRdb re-derived calls from the reads in MiXCR, one entry per CDR3 protein. The sample carries over 450,000 distinct CDR3 sequences, roughly 12% recorded once. Specimen: PBMCs. These TCRs come from a human donor in good health (CMV status not recorded). Some clones in this sample may be carry-over from other donors' samples.

This clonotype was counted a few times. The rearrangement links TRBV20-1 to TRBJ2-2; TRBD2 matches 8 bases. The germline gives CDR1 DFQATT, CDR2 SNEGSKA (reference sequence). CDR3 length: 18 amino acids. The trim removed 0 bases at V and 5 bases at J, leaving 14 bases unmatched. CDR3 sequence reads: CSARDGGSGILRTGELFF. DNA for the CDR3: TGCAGTGCTAGAGATGGAGGTAGCGGGATCTTGCGAACCGGGGAGCTGTTTTTT.

This clonotype was observed many times. The V and J genes are TRBV27 and TRBJ2-1, with 8 bases that match TRBD2. J was trimmed by 1 base and V by 3 bases; bases with no gene match: 8. This CDR3 region has 17 residues. Germline CDR1 and CDR2: MNHEY and SMNVEV (reference sequence). CDR3 residues: CASSFPETSGSYNEQFF. The DNA for the CDR3 is TGTGCCAGCAGTTTCCCCGAAACTAGCGGTTCCTACAATGAGCAGTTCTTC.

Many counts were recorded for this clonotype. The chain joins TRBV27 to TRBJ1-2; D gene uncertain. The CDR3 consists of 15 residues. The germline V gene has CDR1 MNHEY and CDR2 SMNVEV (reference sequence). Between the trimmed V and J ends, which lost 6 bases and 2 bases, there was a span of 16 bases. The CDR3 DNA is TGTGCCAGCAGCGGGTCTAGGAGGGTGAACTATGGCTACACCTTC. Translating it yields CASSGSRRVNYGYTF.